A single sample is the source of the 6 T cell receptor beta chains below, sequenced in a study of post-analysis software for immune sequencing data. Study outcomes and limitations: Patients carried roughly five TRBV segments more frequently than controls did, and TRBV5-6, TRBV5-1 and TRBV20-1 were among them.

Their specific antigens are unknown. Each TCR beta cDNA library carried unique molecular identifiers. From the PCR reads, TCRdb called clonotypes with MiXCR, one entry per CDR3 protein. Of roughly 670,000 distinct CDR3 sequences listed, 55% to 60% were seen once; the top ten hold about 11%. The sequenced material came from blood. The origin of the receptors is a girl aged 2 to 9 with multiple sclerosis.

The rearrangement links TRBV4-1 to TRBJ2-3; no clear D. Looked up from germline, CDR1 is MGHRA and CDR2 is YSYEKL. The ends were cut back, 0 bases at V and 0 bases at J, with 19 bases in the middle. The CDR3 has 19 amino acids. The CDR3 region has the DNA TGCGCCAGCAGCCAAGATGTCACAGAATGGGCCACTAGCACAGATACGCAGTATTTT. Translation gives CASSQDVTEWATSTDTQYF.

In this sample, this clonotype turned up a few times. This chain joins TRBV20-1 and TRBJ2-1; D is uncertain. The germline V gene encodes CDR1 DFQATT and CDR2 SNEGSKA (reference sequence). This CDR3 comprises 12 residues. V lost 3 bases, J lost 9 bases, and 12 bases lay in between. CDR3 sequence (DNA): TGCAGTGCTAGTTCCCTCCCCCGTGAGCAGTTCTTC. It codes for CSASSLPREQFF.

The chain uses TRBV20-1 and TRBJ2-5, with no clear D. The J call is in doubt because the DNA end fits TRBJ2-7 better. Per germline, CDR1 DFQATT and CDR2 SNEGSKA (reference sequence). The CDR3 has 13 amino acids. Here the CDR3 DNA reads TGCAGTGCTCCCCTGGGCGCCTCCTACGAGCAGTACTTC. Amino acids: CSAPLGASYEQYF.

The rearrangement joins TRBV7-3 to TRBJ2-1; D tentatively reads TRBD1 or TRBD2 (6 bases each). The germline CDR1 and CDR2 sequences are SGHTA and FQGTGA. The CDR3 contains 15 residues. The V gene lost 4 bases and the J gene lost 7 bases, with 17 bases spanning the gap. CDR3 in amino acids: CASSWLRGERNEQFF. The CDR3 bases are TGTGCCAGCAGCTGGTTAAGGGGGGAGCGGAATGAGCAGTTCTTC.

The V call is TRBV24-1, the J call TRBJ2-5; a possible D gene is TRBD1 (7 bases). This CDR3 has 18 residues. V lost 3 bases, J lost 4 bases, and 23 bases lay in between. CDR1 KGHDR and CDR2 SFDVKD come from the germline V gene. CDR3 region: CATSDPAGGDRERETQYF. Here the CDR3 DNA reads TGTGCCACCAGTGATCCTGCCGGGGGTGACAGGGAACGAGAGACCCAGTACTTC.

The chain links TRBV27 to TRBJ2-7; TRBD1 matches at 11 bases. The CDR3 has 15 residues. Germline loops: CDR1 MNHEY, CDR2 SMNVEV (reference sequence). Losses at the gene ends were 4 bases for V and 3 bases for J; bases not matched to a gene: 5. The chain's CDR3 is CASSSPGQGGYEQYF. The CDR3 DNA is TGTGCCAGCAGTTCCCCGGGACAGGGGGGCTACGAGCAGTACTTC.